The clone carrying this TCR beta chain was counted only a few times. The sample originates from a study of cytomegalovirus exposure and HLA in healthy donors. V shed 4 bases and J 8 bases; nucleotides not matched to a gene: 4. The germline V gene encodes CDR1 LGHNA and CDR2 YSLEER. This CDR3 spans 12 amino acids. Amplification used 60 Vbeta primers and 13 Jbeta primers. Only in-frame clones appear in the TCRdb table, and some are missing; sequencing was by immunoSEQ multiplex PCR. Here the sample spans about 130,000 clones, about 78% being singletons. The sample was PBMCs. This sequence originates from a human donor in good health. The chain has TRBV4-3 and TRBJ1-1; the match to TRBD1 covers 7 bases. CDR3 amino acids: CASSRAQGEAFF. The CDR3 DNA sequence: TGCGCCAGCAGCCGAGCACAGGGGGAAGCTTTCTTT.